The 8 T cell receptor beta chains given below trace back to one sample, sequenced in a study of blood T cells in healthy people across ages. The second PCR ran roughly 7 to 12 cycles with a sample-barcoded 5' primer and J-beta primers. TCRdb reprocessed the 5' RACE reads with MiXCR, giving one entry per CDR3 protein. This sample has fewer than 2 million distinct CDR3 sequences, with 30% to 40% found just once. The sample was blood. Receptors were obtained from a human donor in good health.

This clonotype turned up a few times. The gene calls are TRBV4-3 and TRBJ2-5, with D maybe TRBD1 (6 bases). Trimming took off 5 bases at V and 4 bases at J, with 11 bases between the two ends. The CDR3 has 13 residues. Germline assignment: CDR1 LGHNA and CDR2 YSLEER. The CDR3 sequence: CASSEARGETQYF. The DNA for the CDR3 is TGCGCCAGCAGCGAAGCCAGGGGAGAGACCCAGTACTTC.

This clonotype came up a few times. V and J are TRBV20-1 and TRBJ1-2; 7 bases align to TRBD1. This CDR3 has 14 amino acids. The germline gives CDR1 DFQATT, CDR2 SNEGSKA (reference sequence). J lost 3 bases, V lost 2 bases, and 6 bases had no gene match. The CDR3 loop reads CSARTTGNDYGYTF. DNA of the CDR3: TGCAGTGCTAGAACGACAGGGAACGACTATGGCTACACCTTC.

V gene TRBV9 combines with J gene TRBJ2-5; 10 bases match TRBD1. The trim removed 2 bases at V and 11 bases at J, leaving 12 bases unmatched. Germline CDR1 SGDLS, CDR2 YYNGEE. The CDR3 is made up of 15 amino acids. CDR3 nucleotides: TGTGCCAGCAGCGTTCGGACAGGGGGTGGGAATGAGCAGTACTTC. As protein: CASSVRTGGGNEQYF.

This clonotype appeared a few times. The CDR3 DNA is TGTGCCAGCAGCTTAGATCATCAGGGGGGGACAGGGCCTTACGAGCAGTACTTC. It encodes CASSLDHQGGTGPYEQYF. The chain carries TRBV11-2 and TRBJ2-7; 9 bases are a match to TRBD1. The CDR3 spans 18 residues. V lost 0 bases to trimming and J lost 4 bases; unmatched junction nucleotides: 13. Germline V lookup: CDR1 SGHAT, CDR2 FQNNGV.

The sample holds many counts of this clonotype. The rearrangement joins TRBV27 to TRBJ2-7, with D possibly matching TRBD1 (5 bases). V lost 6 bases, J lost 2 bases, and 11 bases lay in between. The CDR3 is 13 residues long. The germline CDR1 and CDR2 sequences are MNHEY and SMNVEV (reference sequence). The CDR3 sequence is CASSQGPTYEQYF. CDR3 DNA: TGTGCCAGCAGCCAGGGTCCCACCTACGAGCAGTACTTC.

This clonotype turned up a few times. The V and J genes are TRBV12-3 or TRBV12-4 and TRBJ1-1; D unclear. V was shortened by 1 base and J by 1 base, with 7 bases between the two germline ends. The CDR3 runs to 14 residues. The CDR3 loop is CASSLVSPNTEAFF. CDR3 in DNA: TGTGCCAGCAGTTTAGTTAGCCCGAACACTGAAGCTTTCTTT.

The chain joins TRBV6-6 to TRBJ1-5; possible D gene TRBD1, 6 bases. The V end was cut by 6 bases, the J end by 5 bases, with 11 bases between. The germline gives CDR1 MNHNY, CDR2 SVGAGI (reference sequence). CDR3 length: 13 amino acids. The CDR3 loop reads CASRMGGDQPQHF. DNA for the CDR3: TGTGCCAGCAGAATGGGGGGCGATCAGCCCCAGCATTTT.

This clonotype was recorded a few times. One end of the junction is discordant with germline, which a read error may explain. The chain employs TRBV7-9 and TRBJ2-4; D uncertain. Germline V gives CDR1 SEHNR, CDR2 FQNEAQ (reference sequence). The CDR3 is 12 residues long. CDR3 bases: TGTGCCAGCAGCTTAGTAGTAGGCCTGGTGCACTTC. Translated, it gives CASSLVVGLVHF.